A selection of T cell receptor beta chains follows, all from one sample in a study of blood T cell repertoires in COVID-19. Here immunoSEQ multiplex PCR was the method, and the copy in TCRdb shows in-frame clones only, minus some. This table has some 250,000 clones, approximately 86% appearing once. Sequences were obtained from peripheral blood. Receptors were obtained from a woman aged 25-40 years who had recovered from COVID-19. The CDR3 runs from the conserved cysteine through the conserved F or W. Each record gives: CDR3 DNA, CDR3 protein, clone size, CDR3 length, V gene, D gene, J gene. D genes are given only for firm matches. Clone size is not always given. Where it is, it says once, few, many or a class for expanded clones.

TGCGCCAGCAGCCAACAGCGACTGAACTACAATGAGCAGTTCTTC | CASSQQRLNYNEQFF | few | 15 | TRBV4-1 | NA | TRBJ2-1
TGTGCCAGCAGCCCTACTTCATCCGAGCAGTACTTC | CASSPTSSEQYF | once | 12 | TRBV3-1/TRBV3-2 | NA | TRBJ2-7
TGTGCCAGCAGCTCGACAGCTAACAACGAGCAGTACTTC | CASSSTANNEQYF | NA | 13 | TRBV7-3 | NA | TRBJ2-7
TGCGCCAGCAGCCAAGACGGAGTCTATGGCTACACCTTC | CASSQDGVYGYTF | once | 13 | TRBV4-3 | NA | TRBJ1-2
TGCGCCAGCAGCCAGATAGCGGGGGGGGCGACAGATACGCAGTATTTT | CASSQIAGGATDTQYF | NA | 16 | TRBV4-1 | TRBD2 | TRBJ2-3
TGTGCCAGCACTCAAAGCTTACAGGGGACGGGCGAGCAGTACTTC | CASTQSLQGTGEQYF | NA | 15 | TRBV11-2 | TRBD1 | TRBJ2-7
TGTGCCAGCAGCTTAGTGGTGTCAGGGGCCTCTGGAAACACCATATATTTT | CASSLVVSGASGNTIYF | NA | 17 | TRBV13 | NA | TRBJ1-3
TGTGCCAGCAGCCTAAAGATCTGGGACACCCTAACCTACGAGCAGTACTTC | CASSLKIWDTLTYEQYF | NA | 17 | TRBV6-2/TRBV6-3 | NA | TRBJ2-7
TGTGCCAGCAGTGGAGGGACTAGCGGGTGGGCATCCCTATACGAGCAGTACTTC | CASSGGTSGWASLYEQYF | NA | 18 | TRBV2 | TRBD2 | TRBJ2-7
TGTGCCAGCAGCCGGGGGGGACCGAGCTATGGCTACACCTTC | CASSRGGPSYGYTF | NA | 14 | TRBV4-2 | NA | TRBJ1-2
TGTGCCAGCAGGTTCATAGTGGATACGCAGTATTTT | CASRFIVDTQYF | NA | 12 | TRBV12-3/TRBV12-4 | NA | TRBJ2-3
TGTGCCAGCCCACCCCGGGGGGTGTCGACAGATACGCAGTATTTT | CASPPRGVSTDTQYF | NA | 15 | TRBV2 | TRBD2 | TRBJ2-3
TGTGCCACCATCTCAGGGGGCCGTGGCACCGGGGAGCTGTTTTTT | CATISGGRGTGELFF | few | 15 | TRBV15 | TRBD1 | TRBJ2-2
TGTGCCAGCAGAGGGGGCGGTTGGGGTGAAAAACTGTTTTTT | CASRGGGWGEKLFF | once | 14 | TRBV27 | TRBD1 | TRBJ1-4
TGCGCCAGCAGCACAACTAGGGGACAACCCGCTAACTATGGCTACACCTTC | CASSTTRGQPANYGYTF | NA | 17 | TRBV10-2 | NA | TRBJ1-2
TGTGCCAGCAGCCCCCGGGGTGTAGTTGGAAACACCATATATTTT | CASSPRGVVGNTIYF | NA | 15 | TRBV9 | NA | TRBJ1-3
TGTGCCAGTGCCTACCGGGCAGGGGGAAGAACTGAAGCTTTCTTT | CASAYRAGGRTEAFF | NA | 15 | TRBV19 | TRBD1 | TRBJ1-1
TGTGCCAGCGAGGTTAGAACAGGGGGCTTTTATGGCTACACCTTC | CASEVRTGGFYGYTF | NA | 15 | TRBV5-6 | TRBD1 | TRBJ1-2
TGTGCCAGCAGTTTCCCCGGGACACACCTGTACCAAGAGACCCAGTACTTC | CASSFPGTHLYQETQYF | NA | 17 | TRBV7-8 | NA | TRBJ2-5
TGTGCCAGCAGTTCGACAGCGAGCTCCTACAATGAGCAGTTCTTC | CASSSTASSYNEQFF | NA | 15 | TRBV27 | NA | TRBJ2-1
TGTGCCAGCAGCCTCGGGGGGACCGGGGAGCTGTTTTTT | CASSLGGTGELFF | few | 13 | TRBV3-1/TRBV3-2 | TRBD2 | TRBJ2-2
TGTGCCAGCAGCCTCAGGGGCTGGGGCACCATATATTTT | CASSLRGWGTIYF | NA | 13 | TRBV5-6 | NA | TRBJ1-3
TGTGCCAGCTCACATGGACAGGGAGGCGCTGGAAACACCATATATTTT | CASSHGQGGAGNTIYF | NA | 16 | TRBV18 | TRBD1 | TRBJ1-3
TGTGCCAGCAGCGTAGGACCGGGAGGGGTCGGCACAGATACGCAGTATTTT | CASSVGPGGVGTDTQYF | NA | 17 | TRBV9 | TRBD2 | TRBJ2-3
TGTGCCAGCAGCCTGCGGAGAGGCGGCAACACAGATACGCAGTATTTT | CASSLRRGGNTDTQYF | NA | 16 | TRBV7-6 | NA | TRBJ2-3
TGCGCCAGCAGCCCTAATAGCGCAAGGACGGAGACCCAGTACTTC | CASSPNSARTETQYF | NA | 15 | TRBV5-1 | NA | TRBJ2-5
TGTGCCAGTAGTATAGAAAGGGACAGGGGGATTCAGCCCCAGCATTTT | CASSIERDRGIQPQHF | NA | 16 | TRBV19 | TRBD1 | TRBJ1-5
TGTGCCATCAGCAAAGTCGAGGGACAGAACATTCAGTACTTC | CAISKVEGQNIQYF | NA | 14 | TRBV10-3 | TRBD1 | TRBJ2-4
TGTGCCAGCAGCCTTGGGGGGTTCCAAGAGACCCAGTACTTC | CASSLGGFQETQYF | NA | 14 | TRBV14 | NA | TRBJ2-5